The present entry profiles one T cell receptor (beta chain) with its context. Antigen unknown. The CDR3 runs to 12 residues. Germline V lookup: CDR1 LNHDA, CDR2 SQIVND (reference sequence). V was clipped by 8 bases and J by 0 bases, with 7 bases between them. The time point here: week 47, end of study. Alongside topical imiquimod, each dose of vaccine comprised 300 ug of mutant IDH1 20-mer peptide. The record originates from a study of a mutant IDH1 vaccine in newly diagnosed glioma. Only in-frame clones appear in the TCRdb table, and some are missing; sequencing was by immunoSEQ multiplex PCR. The sample includes roughly 22,000 clones, 82% of them seen just once.

The clonotype comes from a man aged 40-49 years with glioma. Some clones in this sample may be carry-over from other donors' samples. The chain carries TRBV19 and TRBJ1-2; the D is unclear. Sequenced here: PBMCs, sampled from a glioma patient whose treatment included an IDH1 peptide vaccine. DNA of the CDR3: TGTGCCAGTGCGGGCCCTAACTATGGCTACACCTTC. Residues: CASAGPNYGYTF.